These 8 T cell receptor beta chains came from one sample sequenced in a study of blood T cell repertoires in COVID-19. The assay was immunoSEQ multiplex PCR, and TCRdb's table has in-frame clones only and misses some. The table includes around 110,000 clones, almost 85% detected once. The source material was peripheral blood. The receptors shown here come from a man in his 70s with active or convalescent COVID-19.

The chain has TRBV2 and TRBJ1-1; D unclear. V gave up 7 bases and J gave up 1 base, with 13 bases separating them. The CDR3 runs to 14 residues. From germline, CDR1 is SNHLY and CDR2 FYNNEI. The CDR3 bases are TGTGCCAGCAACATACACACCGAGAACACTGAAGCTTTCTTT. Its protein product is CASNIHTENTEAFF.

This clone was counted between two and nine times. CDR3: CASSPWYSGSTDTQYF. CDR3 in DNA: TGTGCCAGCAGCCCGTGGTATAGCGGGAGTACAGATACGCAGTATTTT. V gene TRBV7-2 combines with J gene TRBJ2-3; 9 bases line up with TRBD2. The J segment lost 3 bases and the V segment lost 5 bases, leaving 9 bases of the junction unmatched. Germline V gene sequence: CDR1 SGHTA, CDR2 FQGNSA. The CDR3 spans 16 residues. Full variable domain (outside the CDR3, taken from reference TRBV7-2 and TRBJ2-3): GAGVSQSPSNKVTEKGKDVELRCDPISGHTALYWYRQSLGQGLEFLIYFQGNSAPDKSGLPSDRFSAERTGGSVSTLTIQRTQQEDSAVYLCASSPWYSGSTDTQYFGPGTRLTVL.

Here the CDR3 reads CASSYGSGTEKLFF. For the CDR3, the DNA is TGTGCCAGCAGTTACGGTTCCGGGACAGAAAAACTGTTTTTT. The rearrangement joins TRBV6-5 to TRBJ1-4, with D maybe TRBD1 (6 bases). This CDR3 is 14 amino acids long. Looked up from germline, CDR1 is MNHEY and CDR2 is SVGAGI. The ends were cut back, 2 bases at V and 8 bases at J, with 12 bases in the middle.

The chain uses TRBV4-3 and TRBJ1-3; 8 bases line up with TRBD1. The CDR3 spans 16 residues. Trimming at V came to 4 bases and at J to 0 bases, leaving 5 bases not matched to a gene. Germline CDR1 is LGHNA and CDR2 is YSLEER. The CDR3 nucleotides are TGCGCCAGCAGCCCACAGGGGGTCGACTCTGGAAACACCATATATTTT. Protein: CASSPQGVDSGNTIYF.

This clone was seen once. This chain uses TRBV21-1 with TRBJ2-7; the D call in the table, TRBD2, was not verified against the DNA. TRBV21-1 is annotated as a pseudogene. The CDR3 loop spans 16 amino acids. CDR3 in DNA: TGTGCCAGCAGCAAACGGAGGGACGGTGGGGTTTACGAGCAGTACTTC. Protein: CASSKRRDGGVYEQYF.

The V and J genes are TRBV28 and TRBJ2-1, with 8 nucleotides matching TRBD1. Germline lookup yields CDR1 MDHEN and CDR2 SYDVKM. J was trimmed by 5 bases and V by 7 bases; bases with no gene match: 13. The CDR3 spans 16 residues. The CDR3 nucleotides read TGTGCCAGCACCATCCCAGGGGGCGGTTGGCACAATGAGCAGTTCTTC. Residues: CASTIPGGGWHNEQFF.

CDR3 bases: TGCGCCAGCAGCTTGCACGGAACGGGTGGCGACATTCAGTACTTC. Translation gives CASSLHGTGGDIQYF. The chain recombines TRBV5-1 with TRBJ2-4; D remains ambiguous. Between the trimmed V and J ends, which lost 1 base and 8 bases, there was a span of 16 bases. The CDR3 has 15 residues. The V gene's germline CDR1 is SGHRS and CDR2 YFSETQ. Full variable domain (rest looked up from reference TRBV5-1 and TRBJ2-4): KAGVTQTPRYLIKTRGQQVTLSCSPISGHRSVSWYQQTPGQGLQFLFEYFSETQRNKGNFPGRFSGRQFSNSRSEMNVSTLELGDSALYLCASSLHGTGGDIQYFGAGTRLSVL.

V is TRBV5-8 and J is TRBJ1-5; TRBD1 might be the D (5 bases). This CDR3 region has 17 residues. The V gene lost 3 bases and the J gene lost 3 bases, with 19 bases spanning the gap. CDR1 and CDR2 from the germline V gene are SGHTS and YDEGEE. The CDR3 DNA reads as TGTGCCAGCAGCTCCCCCCGTGCGGGACGGACCAATCAGCCCCAGCATTTT. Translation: CASSSPRAGRTNQPQHF.